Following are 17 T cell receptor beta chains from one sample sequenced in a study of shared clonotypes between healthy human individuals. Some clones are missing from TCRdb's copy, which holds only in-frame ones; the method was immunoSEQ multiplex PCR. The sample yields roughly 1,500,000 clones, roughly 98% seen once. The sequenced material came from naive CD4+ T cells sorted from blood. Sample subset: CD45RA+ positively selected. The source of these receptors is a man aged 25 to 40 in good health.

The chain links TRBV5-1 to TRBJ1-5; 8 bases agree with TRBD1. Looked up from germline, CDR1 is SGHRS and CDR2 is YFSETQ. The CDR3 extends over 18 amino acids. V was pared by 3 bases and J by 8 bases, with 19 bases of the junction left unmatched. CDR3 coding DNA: TGCGCCAGCAGCTCCAGGGGGCGCGAGGGCGTAGGGGAGGAGCCCCAGCATTTT. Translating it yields CASSSRGREGVGEEPQHF.

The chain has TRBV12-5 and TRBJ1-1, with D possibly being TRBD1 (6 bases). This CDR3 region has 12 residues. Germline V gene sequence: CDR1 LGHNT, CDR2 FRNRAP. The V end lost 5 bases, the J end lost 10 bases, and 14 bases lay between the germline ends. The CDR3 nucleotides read TGTGCTAGTGGTCGGGACACCGGAGGAGCTTTCTTT. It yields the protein CASGRDTGGAFF. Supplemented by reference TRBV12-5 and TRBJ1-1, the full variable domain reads DARVTQTPRHKVTEMGQEVTMRCQPILGHNTVFWYRQTMMQGLELLAYFRNRAPLDDSGMPKDRFSAEMPDATLATLKIQPSEPRDSAVYFCASGRDTGGAFFGQGTRLTVV.

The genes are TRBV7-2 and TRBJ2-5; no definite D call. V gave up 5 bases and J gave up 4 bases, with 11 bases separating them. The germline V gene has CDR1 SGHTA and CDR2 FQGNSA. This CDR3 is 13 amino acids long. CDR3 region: CASSRTLRETQYF. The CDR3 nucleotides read TGTGCCAGCAGCCGGACCCTCCGAGAGACCCAGTACTTC.

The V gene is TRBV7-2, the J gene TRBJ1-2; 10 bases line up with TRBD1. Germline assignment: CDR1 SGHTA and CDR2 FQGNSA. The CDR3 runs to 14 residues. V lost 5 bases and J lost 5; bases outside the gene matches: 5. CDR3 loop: CASSMGQGSYGYTF. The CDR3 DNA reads TGTGCCAGCAGCATGGGACAGGGGAGTTATGGCTACACCTTC.

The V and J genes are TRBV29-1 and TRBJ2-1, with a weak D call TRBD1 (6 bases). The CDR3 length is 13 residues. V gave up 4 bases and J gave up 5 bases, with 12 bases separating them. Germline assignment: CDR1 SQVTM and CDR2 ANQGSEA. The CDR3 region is CSVGGWGHNEQFF. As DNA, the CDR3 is TGCAGCGTTGGGGGATGGGGGCACAATGAGCAGTTCTTC.

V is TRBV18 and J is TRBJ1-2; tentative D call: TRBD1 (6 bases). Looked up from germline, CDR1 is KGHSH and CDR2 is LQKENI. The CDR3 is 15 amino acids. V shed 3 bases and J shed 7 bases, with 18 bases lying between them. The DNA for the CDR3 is TGTGCCAGCTCACCGGGTACAGGGACGGTGGGTGGCTACACCTTC. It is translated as CASSPGTGTVGGYTF.

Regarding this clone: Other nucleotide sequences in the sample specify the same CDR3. The CDR3 DNA reads as TGTGCCAGCAGCCGGGGACAGGGGTACGAGCAGTACTTC. It specifies CASSRGQGYEQYF. The chain carries TRBV28 and TRBJ2-7; TRBD1 aligns across 10 bases. Germline V CDR1 and CDR2: MDHEN, SYDVKM. V gave up 6 bases and J gave up 4 bases; unmatched junction bases: 3. The CDR3 spans 13 residues. The full variable domain, completed using reference TRBV28 and TRBJ2-7, is DVKVTQSSRYLVKRTGEKVFLECVQDMDHENMFWYRQDPGLGLRLIYFSYDVKMKEKGDIPEGYSVSREKKERFSLILESASTNQTSMYLCASSRGQGYEQYFGPGTRLTVT.

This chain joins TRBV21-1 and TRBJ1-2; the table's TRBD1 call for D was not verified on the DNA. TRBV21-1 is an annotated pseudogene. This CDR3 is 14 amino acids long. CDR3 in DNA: TGTGCCAGCAGGGGACAGGGGGCGAACTATGGCTACACCTTC. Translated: CASRGQGANYGYTF.

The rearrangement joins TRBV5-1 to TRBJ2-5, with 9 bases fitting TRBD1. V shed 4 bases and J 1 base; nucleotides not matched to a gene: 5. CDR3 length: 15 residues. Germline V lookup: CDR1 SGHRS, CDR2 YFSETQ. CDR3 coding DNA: TGCGCCAGCAGCGTGGGACAGGGCGGCCAAGAGACCCAGTACTTC. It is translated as CASSVGQGGQETQYF.

DNA for the CDR3: TGTGCCAGCTCACCACCCGGGAACAATGAGCAGTTCTTC. Translating it yields CASSPPGNNEQFF. The chain uses TRBV18 and TRBJ2-1, with a tentative D call TRBD2 (5 bases). Germline lookup yields CDR1 KGHSH and CDR2 LQKENI. The CDR3 contains 13 residues. V gave up 0 bases and J gave up 5 bases, with 5 bases separating them.

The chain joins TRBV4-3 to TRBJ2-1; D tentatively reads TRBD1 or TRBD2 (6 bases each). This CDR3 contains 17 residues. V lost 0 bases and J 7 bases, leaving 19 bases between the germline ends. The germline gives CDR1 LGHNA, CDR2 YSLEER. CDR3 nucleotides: TGCGCCAGCAGCCAAGATTGGGGGGAGAGTCAGGGGAATGAGCAGTTCTTC. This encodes CASSQDWGESQGNEQFF.

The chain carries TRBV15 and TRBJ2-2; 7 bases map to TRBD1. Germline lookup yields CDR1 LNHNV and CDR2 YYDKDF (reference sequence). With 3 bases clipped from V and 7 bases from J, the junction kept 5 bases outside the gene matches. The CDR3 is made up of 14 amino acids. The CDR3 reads CATSSGPGGGELFF. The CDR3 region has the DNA TGTGCCACCAGCAGCGGACCAGGGGGCGGGGAGCTGTTTTTT.

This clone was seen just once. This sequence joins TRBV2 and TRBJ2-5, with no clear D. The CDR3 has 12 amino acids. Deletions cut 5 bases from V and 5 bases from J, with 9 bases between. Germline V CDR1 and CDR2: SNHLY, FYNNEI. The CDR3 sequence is CASSPMGETQYF. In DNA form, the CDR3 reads TGTGCCAGCAGTCCAATGGGGGAGACCCAGTACTTC.

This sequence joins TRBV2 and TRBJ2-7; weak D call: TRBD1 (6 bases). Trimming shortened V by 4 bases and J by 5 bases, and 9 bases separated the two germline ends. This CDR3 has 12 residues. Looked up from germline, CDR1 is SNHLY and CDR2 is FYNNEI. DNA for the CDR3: TGTGCCAGCAGTGTTCACAGGGACGAGCAGTACTTC. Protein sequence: CASSVHRDEQYF.

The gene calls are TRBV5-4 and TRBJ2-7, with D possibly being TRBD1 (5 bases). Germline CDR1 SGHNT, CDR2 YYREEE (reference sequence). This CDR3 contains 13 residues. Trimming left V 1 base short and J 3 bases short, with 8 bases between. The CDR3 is CASSLRTNYEQYF. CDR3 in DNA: TGTGCCAGCAGCTTGAGGACAAACTACGAGCAGTACTTC. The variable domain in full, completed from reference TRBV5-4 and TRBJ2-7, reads ETGVTQSPTHLIKTRGQQVTLRCSSQSGHNTVSWYQQALGQGPQFIFQYYREEENGRGNFPPRFSGLQFPNYSSELNVNALELDDSALYLCASSLRTNYEQYFGPGTRLTVT.

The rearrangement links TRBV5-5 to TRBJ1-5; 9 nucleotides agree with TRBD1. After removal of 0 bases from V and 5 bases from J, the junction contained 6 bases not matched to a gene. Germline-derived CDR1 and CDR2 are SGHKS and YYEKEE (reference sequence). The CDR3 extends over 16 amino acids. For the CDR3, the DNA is TGTGCCAGCAGCTTGGTACAGGGGGCTCGCGATCAGCCCCAGCATTTT. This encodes CASSLVQGARDQPQHF.

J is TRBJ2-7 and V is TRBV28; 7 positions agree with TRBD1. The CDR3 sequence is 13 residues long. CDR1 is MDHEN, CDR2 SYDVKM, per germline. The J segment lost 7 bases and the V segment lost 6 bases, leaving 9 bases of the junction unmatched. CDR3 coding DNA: TGTGCCAGCAGGGGCAGGGGGTTTTGGGAGCAGTACTTC. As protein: CASRGRGFWEQYF.